This T cell receptor beta chain emerged from a study of T-cell reconstitution after alpha-beta-depleted transplantation in children. The TCRbeta library incorporated unique molecular identifiers. TCRdb independently ran MiXCR on the PCR reads; one entry per CDR3 protein. The sample has 500,000 to 650,000 distinct CDR3 sequences, over 10% seen once. The CDR3 is made up of 12 amino acids. Germline V gene data show CDR1 as SGHTA and CDR2 as FQGNSA. Trimming cost V 2 bases and J 9 bases; bases outside gene matches: 3. Study outcomes and limitations: Where some patients showed high TCRbeta diversity at day 60, it came from recipient T cells and thymic progenitors that had survived. It was reported that alpha-beta T cells came from several hundred expanded graft clones (about two months after transplant). Newly generated T cells supplied most T-cell counts and diversity one year post-transplant.

On this clonotype: The target antigen is unknown.

The chain is built from TRBV7-2 and TRBJ2-7; TRBD1 matches at 8 bases. This receptor was taken from a male patient between 10 and 17 years old who had a stem cell transplant for acute myeloid leukemia, so the T cells may come from the graft donor. Sequencing used PBMCs, mostly from graft donor cells, obtained 360 days after TCRalphabeta/CD19-depleted stem cell transplant. The CDR3 sequence: CASSLLGTGQYF. The CDR3, as DNA: TGTGCCAGCAGCTTACTCGGGACAGGGCAGTACTTC. Based on the CDR3 plus reference TRBV7-2 and TRBJ2-7, the full variable domain is GAGVSQSPSNKVTEKGKDVELRCDPISGHTALYWYRQSLGQGLEFLIYFQGNSAPDKSGLPSDRFSAERTGGSVSTLTIQRTQQEDSAVYLCASSLLGTGQYFGPGTRLTVT.